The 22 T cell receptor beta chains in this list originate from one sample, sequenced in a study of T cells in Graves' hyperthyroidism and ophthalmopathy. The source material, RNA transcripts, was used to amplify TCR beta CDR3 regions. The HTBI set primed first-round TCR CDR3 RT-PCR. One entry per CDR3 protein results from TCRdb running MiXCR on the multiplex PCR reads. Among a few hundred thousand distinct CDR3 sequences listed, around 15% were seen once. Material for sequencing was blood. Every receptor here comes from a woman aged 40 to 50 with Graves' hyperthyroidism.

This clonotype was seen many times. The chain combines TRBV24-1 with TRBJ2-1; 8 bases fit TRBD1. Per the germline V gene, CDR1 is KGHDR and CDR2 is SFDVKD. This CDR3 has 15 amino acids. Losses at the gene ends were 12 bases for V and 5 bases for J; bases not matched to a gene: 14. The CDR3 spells CASMNSGGMNNEQFF. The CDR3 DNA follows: TGTGCCTCCATGAATTCAGGGGGCATGAACAATGAGCAGTTCTTC.

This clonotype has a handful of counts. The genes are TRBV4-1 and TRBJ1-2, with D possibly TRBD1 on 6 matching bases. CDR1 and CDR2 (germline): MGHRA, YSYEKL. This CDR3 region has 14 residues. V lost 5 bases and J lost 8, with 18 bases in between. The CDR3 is CASSSTGGREGYTF. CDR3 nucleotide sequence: TGCGCCAGCAGCTCAACCGGGGGCCGGGAGGGCTACACCTTC.

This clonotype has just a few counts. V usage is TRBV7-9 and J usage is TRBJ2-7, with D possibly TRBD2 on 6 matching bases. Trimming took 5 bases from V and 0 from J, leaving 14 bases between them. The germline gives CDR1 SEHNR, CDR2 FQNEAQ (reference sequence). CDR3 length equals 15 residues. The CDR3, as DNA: TGTGCCAGCAGCCCCTCTAGCGCCAGCTCCTACGAGCAGTACTTC. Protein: CASSPSSASSYEQYF.

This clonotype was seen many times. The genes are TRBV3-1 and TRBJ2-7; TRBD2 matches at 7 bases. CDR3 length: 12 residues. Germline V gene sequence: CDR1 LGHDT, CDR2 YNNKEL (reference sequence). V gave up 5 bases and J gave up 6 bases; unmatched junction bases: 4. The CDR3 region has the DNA TGTGCCAGCAGCGCCGGGACTATCGAGCAGTACTTC. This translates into CASSAGTIEQYF.

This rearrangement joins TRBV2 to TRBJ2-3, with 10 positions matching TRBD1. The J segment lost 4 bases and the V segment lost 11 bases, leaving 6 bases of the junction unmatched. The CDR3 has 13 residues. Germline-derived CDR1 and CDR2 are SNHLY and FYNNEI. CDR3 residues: CAGQGELADTQYF. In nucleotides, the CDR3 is TGTGCCGGACAGGGGGAATTGGCAGATACGCAGTATTTT.

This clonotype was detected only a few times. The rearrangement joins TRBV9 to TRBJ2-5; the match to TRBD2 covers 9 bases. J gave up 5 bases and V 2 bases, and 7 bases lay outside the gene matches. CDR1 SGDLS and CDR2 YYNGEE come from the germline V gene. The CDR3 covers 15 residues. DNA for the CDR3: TGTGCCAGCAGCGTGATAGCGGGAGTTGGGGAGACCCAGTACTTC. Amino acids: CASSVIAGVGETQYF.

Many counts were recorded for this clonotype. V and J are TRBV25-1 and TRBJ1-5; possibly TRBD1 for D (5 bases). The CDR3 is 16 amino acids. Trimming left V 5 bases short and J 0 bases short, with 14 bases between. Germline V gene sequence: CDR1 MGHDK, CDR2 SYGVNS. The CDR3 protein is CASSLEDKDSNQPQHF. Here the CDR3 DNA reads TGTGCCAGCAGTCTGGAGGACAAAGATAGCAATCAGCCCCAGCATTTT.

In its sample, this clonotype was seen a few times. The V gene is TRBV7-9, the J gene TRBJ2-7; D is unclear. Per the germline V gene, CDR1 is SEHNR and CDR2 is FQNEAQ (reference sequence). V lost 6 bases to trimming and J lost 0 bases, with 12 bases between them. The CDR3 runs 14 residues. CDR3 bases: TGTGCCAGCAGTGACCCACGGAGCTCCTACGAGCAGTACTTC. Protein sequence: CASSDPRSSYEQYF.

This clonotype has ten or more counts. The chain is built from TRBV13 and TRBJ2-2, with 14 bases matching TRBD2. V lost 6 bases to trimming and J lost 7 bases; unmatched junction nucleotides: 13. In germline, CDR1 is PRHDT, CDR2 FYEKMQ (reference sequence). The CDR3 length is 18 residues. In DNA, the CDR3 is TGTGCCAGCAGTTCTTTCGGGACTAGCGGGAGAGCGGTCGGGGAGCTGTTTTTT. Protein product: CASSSFGTSGRAVGELFF.

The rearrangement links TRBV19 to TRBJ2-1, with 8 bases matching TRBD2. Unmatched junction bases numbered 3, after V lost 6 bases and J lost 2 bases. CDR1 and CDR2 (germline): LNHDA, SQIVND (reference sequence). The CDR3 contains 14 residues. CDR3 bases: TGTGCCAGTAGGCGGGAGGAGCCCTACAATGAGCAGTTCTTC. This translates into CASRREEPYNEQFF. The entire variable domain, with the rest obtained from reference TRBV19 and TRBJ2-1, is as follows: DGGITQSPKYLFRKEGQNVTLSCEQNLNHDAMYWYRQDPGQGLRLIYYSQIVNDFQKGDIAEGYSVSREKKESFPLTVTSAQKNPTAFYLCASRREEPYNEQFFGPGTRLTVL.

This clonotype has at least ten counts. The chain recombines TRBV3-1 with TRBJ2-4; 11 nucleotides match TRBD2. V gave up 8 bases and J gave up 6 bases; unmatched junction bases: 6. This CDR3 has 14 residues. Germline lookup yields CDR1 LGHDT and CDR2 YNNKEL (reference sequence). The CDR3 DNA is TGTGCCAGCGCGGTCGGGACTAGCGGAAACATTCAGTACTTC. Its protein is CASAVGTSGNIQYF.

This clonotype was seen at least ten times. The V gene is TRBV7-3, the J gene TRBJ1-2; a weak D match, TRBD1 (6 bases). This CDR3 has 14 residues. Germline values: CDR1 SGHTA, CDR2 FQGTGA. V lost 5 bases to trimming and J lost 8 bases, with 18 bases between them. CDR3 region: CASSLDSDGGGYTF. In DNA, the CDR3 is TGTGCCAGCAGCCTGGACAGCGATGGCGGGGGCTACACCTTC.

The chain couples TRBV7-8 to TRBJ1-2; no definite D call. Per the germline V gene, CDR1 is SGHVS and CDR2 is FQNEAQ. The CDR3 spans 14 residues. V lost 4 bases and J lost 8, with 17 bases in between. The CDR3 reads CASSSQILQRGYTF. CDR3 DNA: TGTGCCAGCAGCTCCCAGATACTTCAACGGGGCTACACCTTC.

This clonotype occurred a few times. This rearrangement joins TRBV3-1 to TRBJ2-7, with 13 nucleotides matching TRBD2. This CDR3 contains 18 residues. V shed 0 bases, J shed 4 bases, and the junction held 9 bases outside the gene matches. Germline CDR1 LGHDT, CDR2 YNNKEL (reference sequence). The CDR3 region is CASSQDPPKLAGGYEQYF. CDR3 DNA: TGTGCCAGCAGCCAAGATCCTCCTAAACTAGCGGGAGGGTACGAGCAGTACTTC.

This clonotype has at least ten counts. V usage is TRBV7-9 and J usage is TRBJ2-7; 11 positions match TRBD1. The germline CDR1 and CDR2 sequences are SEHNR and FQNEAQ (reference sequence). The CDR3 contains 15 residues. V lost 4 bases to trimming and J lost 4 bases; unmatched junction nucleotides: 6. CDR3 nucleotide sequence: TGTGCCAGCAGCTACGGACAGGGGGCTAAATACGAGCAGTACTTC. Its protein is CASSYGQGAKYEQYF.

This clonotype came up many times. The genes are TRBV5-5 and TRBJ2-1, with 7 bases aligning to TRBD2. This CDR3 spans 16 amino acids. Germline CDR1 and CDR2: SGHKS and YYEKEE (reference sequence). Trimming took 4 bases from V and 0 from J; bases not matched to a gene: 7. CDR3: CASSTAGGSSYNEQFF. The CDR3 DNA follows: TGTGCCAGCAGCACCGCGGGCGGGAGCTCCTACAATGAGCAGTTCTTC. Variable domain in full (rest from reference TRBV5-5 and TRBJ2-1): DAGVTQSPTHLIKTRGQQVTLRCSPISGHKSVSWYQQVLGQGPQFIFQYYEKEERGRGNFPDRFSARQFPNYSSELNVNALLLGDSALYLCASSTAGGSSYNEQFFGPGTRLTVL.

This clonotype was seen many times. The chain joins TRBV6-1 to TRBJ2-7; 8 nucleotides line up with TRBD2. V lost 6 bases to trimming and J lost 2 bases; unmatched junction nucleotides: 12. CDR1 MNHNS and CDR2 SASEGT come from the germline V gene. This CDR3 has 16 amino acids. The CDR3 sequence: CASSPLAGGHPYEQYF. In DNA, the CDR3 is TGTGCCAGCAGCCCCCTGGCGGGAGGTCATCCCTACGAGCAGTACTTC.

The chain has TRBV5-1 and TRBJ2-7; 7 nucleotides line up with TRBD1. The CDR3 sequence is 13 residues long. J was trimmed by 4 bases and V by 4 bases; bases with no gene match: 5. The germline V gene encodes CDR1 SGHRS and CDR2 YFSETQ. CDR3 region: CASSLQGEYEQYF. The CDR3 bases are TGCGCCAGCAGCCTCCAGGGGGAGTACGAGCAGTACTTC.

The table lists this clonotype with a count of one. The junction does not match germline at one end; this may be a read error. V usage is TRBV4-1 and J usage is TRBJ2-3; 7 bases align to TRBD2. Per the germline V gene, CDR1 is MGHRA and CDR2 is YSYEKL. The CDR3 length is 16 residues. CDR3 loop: CVSSQERSGRTDTQYF. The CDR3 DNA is TGCGTCAGCAGCCAAGAACGTAGCGGGCGCACAGATACGCAGTATTTT.

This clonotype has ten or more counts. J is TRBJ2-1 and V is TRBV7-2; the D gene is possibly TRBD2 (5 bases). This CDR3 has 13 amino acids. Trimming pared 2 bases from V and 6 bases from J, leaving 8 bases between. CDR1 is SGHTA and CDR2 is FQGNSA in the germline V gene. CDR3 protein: CASSLPGINEQFF. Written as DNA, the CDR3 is TGTGCCAGCAGCTTACCGGGAATCAATGAGCAGTTCTTC.

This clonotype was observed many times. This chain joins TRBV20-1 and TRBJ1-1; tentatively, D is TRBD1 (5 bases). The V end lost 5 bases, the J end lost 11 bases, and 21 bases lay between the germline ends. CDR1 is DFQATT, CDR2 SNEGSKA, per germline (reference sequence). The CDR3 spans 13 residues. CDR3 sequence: CSAGPPGTKGAFF. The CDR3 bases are TGCAGTGCTGGACCTCCCGGGACTAAGGGGGCTTTCTTT.

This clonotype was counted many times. This CDR3 is CASSVDRARAQHF. The CDR3 nucleotides are TGTGCCAGCAGTGTAGACCGCGCGAGAGCCCAGCATTTT. The chain couples TRBV28 to TRBJ1-5, with unresolved D. Germline V gene sequence: CDR1 MDHEN, CDR2 SYDVKM. CDR3 length: 13 amino acids. Trimming shortened V by 5 bases and J by 11 bases, and 16 bases separated the two germline ends.